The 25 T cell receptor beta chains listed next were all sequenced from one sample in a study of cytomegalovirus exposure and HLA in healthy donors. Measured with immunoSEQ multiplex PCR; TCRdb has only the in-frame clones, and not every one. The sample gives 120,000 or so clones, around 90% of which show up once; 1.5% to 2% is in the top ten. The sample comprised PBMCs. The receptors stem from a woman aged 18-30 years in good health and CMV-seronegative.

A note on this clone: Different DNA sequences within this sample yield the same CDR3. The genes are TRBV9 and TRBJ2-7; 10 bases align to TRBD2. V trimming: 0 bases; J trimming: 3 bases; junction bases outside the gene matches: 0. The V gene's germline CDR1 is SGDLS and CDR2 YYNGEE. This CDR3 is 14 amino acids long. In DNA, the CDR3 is TGTGCCAGCAGCGTAGGACTAGCGGGCTACGAGCAGTACTTC. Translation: CASSVGLAGYEQYF. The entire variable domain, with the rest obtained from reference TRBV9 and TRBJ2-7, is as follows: DSGVTQTPKHLITATGQRVTLRCSPRSGDLSVYWYQQSLDQGLQFLIQYYNGEERAKGNILERFSAQQFPDLHSELNLSSLELGDSALYFCASSVGLAGYEQYFGPGTRLTVT.

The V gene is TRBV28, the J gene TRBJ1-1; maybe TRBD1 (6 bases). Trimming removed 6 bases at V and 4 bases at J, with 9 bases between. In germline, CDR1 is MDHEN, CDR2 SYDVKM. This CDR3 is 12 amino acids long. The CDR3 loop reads CASRKDSTEAFF. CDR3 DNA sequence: TGTGCCAGCAGAAAGGACAGCACTGAAGCTTTCTTT.

CDR3 amino acids: CASSQGRGQETQYF. CDR3 nucleotides: TGTGCCAGCAGCCAAGGCAGGGGCCAAGAGACCCAGTACTTC. The chain carries TRBV14 and TRBJ2-5; perhaps TRBD1 as D (6 bases). Germline CDR1 reads SGHDN; CDR2 reads FVKESK. Trimming took off 1 base at V and 1 base at J, with 7 bases between the two ends. The CDR3 is 14 amino acids.

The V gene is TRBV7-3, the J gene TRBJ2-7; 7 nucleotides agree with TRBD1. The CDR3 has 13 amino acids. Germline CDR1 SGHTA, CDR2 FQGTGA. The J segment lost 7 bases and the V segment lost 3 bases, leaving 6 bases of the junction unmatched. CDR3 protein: CASSFILGQEQYF. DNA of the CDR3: TGTGCCAGCAGCTTTATTCTGGGACAGGAGCAGTACTTC.

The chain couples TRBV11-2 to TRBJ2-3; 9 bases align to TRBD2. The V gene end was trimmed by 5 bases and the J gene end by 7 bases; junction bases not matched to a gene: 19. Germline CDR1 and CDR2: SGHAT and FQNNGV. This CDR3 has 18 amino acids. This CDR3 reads CASSADSGGPVVMHTQYF. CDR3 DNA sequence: TGTGCCAGCAGCGCCGATAGCGGGGGCCCCGTTGTGATGCATACGCAGTATTTT.

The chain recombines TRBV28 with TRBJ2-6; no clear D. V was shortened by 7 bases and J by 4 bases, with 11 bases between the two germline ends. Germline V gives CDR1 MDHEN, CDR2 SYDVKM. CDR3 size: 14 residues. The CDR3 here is CASISSPGANVLTF. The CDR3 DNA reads TGTGCCAGCATTTCCTCTCCCGGGGCCAACGTCCTGACTTTC.

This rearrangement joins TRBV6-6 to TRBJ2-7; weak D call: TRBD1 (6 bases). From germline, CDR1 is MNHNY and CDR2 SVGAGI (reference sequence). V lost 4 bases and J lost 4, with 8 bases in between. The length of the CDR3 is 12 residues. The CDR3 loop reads CASSSQGYEQYF. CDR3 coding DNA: TGTGCCAGCAGTTCACAGGGATACGAGCAGTACTTC.

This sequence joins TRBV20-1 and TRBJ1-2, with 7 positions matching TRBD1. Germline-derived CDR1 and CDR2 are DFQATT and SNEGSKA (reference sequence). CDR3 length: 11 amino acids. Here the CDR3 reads CRTGAGYGYTF. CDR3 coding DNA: TGCCGAACAGGGGCTGGCTATGGCTACACCTTC.

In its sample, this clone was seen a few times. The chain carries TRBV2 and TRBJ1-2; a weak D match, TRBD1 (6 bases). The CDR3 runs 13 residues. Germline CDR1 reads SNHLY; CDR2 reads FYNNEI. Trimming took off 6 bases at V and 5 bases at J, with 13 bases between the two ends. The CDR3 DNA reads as TGTGCCAGCAGCTCCAGGACAGTTTATGGCTACACCTTC. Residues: CASSSRTVYGYTF.

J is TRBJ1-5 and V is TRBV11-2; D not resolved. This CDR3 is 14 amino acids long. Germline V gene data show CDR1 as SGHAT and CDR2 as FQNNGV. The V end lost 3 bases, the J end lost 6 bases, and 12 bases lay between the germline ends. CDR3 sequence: CASSLGLGSQPQHF. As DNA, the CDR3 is TGTGCCAGCAGCTTGGGCCTCGGGAGTCAGCCCCAGCATTTT. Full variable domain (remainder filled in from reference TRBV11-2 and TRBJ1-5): EAGVAQSPRYKIIEKRQSVAFWCNPISGHATLYWYQQILGQGPKLLIQFQNNGVVDDSQLPKDRFSAERLKGVDSTLKIQPAKLEDSAVYLCASSLGLGSQPQHFGDGTRLSIL.

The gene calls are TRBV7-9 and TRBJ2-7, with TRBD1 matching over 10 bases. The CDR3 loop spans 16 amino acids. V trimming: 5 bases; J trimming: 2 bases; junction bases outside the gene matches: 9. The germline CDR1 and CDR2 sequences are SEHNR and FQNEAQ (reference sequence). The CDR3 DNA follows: TGTGCCAGCAGCGCGCCGGGACAGGGGCCCCCCTACGAGCAGTACTTC. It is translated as CASSAPGQGPPYEQYF.

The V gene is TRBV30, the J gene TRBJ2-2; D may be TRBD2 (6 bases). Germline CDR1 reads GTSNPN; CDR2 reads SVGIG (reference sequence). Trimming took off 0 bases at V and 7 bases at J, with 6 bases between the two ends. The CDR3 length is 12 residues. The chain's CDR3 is CAWSVAGGELFF. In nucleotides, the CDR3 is TGTGCCTGGAGTGTAGCGGGCGGGGAGCTGTTTTTT. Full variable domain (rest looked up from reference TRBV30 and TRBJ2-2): SQTIHQWPATLVQPVGSPLSLECTVEGTSNPNLYWYRQAAGRGLQLLFYSVGIGQISSEVPQNLSASRPQDRQFILSSKKLLLSDSGFYLCAWSVAGGELFFGEGSRLTVL.

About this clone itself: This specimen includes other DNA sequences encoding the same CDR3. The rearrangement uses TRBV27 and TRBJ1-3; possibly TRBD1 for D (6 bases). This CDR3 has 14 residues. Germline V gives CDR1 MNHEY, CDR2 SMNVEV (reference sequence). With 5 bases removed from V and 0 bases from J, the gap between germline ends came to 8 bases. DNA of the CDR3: TGTGCCAGCAGTGGACAGAGCTCTGGAAACACCATATATTTT. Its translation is CASSGQSSGNTIYF.

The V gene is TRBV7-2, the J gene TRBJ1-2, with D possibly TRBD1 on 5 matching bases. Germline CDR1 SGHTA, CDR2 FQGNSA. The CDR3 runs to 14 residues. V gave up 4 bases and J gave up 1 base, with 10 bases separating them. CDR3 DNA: TGTGCCAGCAGCTCGTCGGGGGGTAACTATGGCTACACCTTC. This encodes CASSSSGGNYGYTF.

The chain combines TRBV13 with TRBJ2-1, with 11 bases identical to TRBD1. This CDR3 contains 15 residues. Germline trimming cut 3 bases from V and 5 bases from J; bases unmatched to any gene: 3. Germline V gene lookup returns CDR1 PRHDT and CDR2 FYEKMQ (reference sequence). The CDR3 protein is CASSFGDRGNNEQFF. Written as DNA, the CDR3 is TGTGCCAGCAGCTTCGGGGACAGGGGGAACAATGAGCAGTTCTTC. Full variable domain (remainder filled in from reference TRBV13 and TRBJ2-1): AAGVIQSPRHLIKEKRETATLKCYPIPRHDTVYWYQQGPGQDPQFLISFYEKMQSDKGSIPDRFSAQQFSDYHSELNMSSLELGDSALYFCASSFGDRGNNEQFFGPGTRLTVL.

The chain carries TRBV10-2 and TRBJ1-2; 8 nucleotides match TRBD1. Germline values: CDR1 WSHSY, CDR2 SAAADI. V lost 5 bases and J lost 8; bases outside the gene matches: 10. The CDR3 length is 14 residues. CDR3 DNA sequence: TGCGCCAGCAGTTTTTCAGGGGGCCTGTCAGGCTACACCTTC. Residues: CASSFSGGLSGYTF.

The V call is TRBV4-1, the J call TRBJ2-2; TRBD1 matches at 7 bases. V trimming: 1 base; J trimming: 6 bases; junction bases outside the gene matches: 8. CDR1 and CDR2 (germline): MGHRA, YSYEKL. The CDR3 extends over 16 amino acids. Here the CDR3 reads CASSQVPSRGSGELFF. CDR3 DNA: TGCGCCAGCAGCCAAGTCCCCTCCAGGGGGTCCGGGGAGCTGTTTTTT.

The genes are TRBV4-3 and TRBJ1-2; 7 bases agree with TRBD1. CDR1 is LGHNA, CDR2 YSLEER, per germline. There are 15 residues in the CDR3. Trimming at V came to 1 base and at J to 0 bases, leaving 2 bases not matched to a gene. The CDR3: CASSQAGTANYGYTF. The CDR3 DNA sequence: TGCGCCAGCAGCCAAGCAGGGACAGCTAACTATGGCTACACCTTC.

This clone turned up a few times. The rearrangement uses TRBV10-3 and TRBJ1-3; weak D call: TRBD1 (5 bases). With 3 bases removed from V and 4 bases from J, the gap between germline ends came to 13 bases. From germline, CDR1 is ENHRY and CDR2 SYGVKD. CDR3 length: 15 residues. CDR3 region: CAISDPPQGGNTIYF. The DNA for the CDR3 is TGTGCCATCAGTGATCCGCCGCAGGGAGGAAACACCATATATTTT.

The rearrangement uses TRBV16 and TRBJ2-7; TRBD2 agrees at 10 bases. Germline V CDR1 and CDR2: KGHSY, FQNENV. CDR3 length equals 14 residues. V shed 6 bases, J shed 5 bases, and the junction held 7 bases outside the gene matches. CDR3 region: CASSFSSGRNEQYF. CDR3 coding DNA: TGTGCCAGCAGTTTCTCTAGCGGGAGAAACGAGCAGTACTTC.

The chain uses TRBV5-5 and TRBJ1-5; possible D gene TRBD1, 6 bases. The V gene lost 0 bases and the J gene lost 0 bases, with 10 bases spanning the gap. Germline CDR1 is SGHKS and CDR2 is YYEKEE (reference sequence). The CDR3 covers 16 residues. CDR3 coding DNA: TGTGCCAGCAGCTTGGATACAGGGAATAGCAATCAGCCCCAGCATTTT. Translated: CASSLDTGNSNQPQHF.

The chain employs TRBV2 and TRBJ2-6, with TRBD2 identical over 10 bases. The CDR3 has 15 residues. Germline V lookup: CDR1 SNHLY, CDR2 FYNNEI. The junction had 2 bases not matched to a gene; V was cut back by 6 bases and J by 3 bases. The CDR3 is CASRSGRGGANVLTF. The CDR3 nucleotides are TGTGCCAGCAGGAGCGGGAGGGGTGGGGCCAACGTCCTGACTTTC. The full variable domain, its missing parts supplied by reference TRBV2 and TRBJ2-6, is EPEVTQTPSHQVTQMGQEVILRCVPISNHLYFYWYRQILGQKVEFLVSFYNNEISEKSEIFDDQFSVERPDGSNFTLKIRSTKLEDSAMYFCASRSGRGGANVLTFGAGSRLTVL.

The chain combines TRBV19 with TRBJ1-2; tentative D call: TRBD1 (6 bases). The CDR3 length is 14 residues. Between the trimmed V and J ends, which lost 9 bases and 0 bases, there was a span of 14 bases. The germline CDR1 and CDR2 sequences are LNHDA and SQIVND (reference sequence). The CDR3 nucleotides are TGTGCCAGCCGACCAGGGGCGGCTAACTATGGCTACACCTTC. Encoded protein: CASRPGAANYGYTF.

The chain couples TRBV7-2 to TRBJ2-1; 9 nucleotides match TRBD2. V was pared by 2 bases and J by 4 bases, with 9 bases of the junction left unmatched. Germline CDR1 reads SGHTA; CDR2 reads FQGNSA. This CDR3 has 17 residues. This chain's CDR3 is CASSLRPSGTYYNEQFF. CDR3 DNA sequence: TGTGCCAGCAGCTTAAGGCCTAGCGGGACCTATTACAATGAGCAGTTCTTC.

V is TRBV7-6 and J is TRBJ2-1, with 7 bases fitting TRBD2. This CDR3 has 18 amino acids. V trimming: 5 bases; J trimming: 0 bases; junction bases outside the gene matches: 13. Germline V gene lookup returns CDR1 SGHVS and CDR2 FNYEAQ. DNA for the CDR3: TGTGCCAGCAGCAAATTAGGTGGGGCGGGAGTCTCCTACAATGAGCAGTTCTTC. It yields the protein CASSKLGGAGVSYNEQFF.